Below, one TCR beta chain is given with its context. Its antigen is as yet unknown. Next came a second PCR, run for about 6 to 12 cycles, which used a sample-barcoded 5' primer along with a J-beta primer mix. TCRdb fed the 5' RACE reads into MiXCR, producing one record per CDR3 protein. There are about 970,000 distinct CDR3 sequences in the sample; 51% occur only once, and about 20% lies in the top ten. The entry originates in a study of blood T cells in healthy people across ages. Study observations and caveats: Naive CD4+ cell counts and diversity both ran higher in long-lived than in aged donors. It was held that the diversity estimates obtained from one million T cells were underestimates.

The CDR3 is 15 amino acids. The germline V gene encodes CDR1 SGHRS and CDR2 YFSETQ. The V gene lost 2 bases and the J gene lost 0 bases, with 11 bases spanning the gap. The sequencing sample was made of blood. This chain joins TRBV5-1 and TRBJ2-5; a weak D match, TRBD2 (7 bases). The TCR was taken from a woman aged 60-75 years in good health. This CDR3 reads CASSFEGGYQETQYF. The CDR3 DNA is TGCGCCAGCAGCTTTGAGGGGGGGTACCAAGAGACCCAGTACTTC.